A single sample is the source of the 12 T cell receptor beta chains below, sequenced in a study of regulatory T cells in long-lasting Graves disease. Construction of the TCR beta libraries employed iRepertoire HTBI primers in conjunction with Arm-PCR of CDR3 regions. From the multiplex PCR reads, TCRdb called clonotypes with MiXCR, one entry per CDR3 protein. This sample has a few hundred thousand distinct CDR3 sequences, with about a fifth found just once. Noted time point: persistent/refractory GD, antithyroid drugs over 5 years with positive TRAb. Preparation of the TCR library used RNA extracted from PBMCs. The sample here was peripheral blood mononuclear cells (PBMCs), taken when the disease was refractory, from a patient treated with antithyroid drugs. These receptors all come from a female donor with Graves disease.

This clonotype came up many times. The chain joins TRBV12-3 or TRBV12-4 to TRBJ1-1, with TRBD1 identical over 8 bases. Unmatched junction bases numbered 3, after V lost 5 bases and J lost 7 bases. This CDR3 comprises 12 residues. The CDR3 loop reads CASSQGAGEAFF. The CDR3 region has the DNA TGTGCCAGCAGTCAGGGGGCAGGTGAAGCTTTCTTT.

Comment on this clonotype: One end of the junction fails to match germline, which may point to a read error. J is TRBJ1-2 and V is TRBV6-2 or TRBV6-3, with 9 bases fitting TRBD1. Germline CDR1 MNHEY, CDR2 SVGEGT. This CDR3 region has 15 residues. This CDR3 is CVSSYSYRDRDGYTF. CDR3 nucleotide sequence: TGTGTCAGCAGTTACTCATACCGGGACAGGGACGGCTACACCTTC.

This clonotype was seen a handful of times. V gene TRBV19 combines with J gene TRBJ1-6, with D tentatively TRBD1 (5 bases). V was pared by 2 bases and J by 7 bases, with 12 bases between. Germline V gene data show CDR1 as LNHDA and CDR2 as SQIVND (reference sequence). The length of the CDR3 is 15 residues. CDR3 amino acids: CASSIRQGENSPLHF. DNA of the CDR3: TGTGCCAGTAGTATACGGCAGGGTGAAAATTCACCCCTCCACTTT.

The table lists this clonotype with a few counts. The CDR3 spells CASSLAWGLGTGELFF. The CDR3 DNA reads TGTGCCAGCAGCTTGGCGTGGGGGCTAGGAACCGGGGAGCTGTTTTTT. The chain carries TRBV7-2 and TRBJ2-2; the D gene is possibly TRBD1 (6 bases). V was cut by 3 bases and J by 5 bases, with 16 bases left in between. Germline CDR1 reads SGHTA; CDR2 reads FQGNSA. This CDR3 is built from 16 residues.

This clonotype was counted at least ten times. V is TRBV2 and J is TRBJ1-2; D is uncertain. The germline V gene encodes CDR1 SNHLY and CDR2 FYNNEI. Trimming removed 1 base from V and 5 bases from J, with 8 bases in between. The CDR3 is 13 residues long. CDR3 in amino acids: CASSEDNAYGYTF. Here the CDR3 DNA reads TGTGCCAGCAGTGAAGACAACGCGTATGGCTACACCTTC.

Many counts were recorded for this clonotype. The V gene is TRBV2, the J gene TRBJ2-2; D unresolved. Trimming left V 4 bases short and J 7 bases short, with 10 bases between. Germline values: CDR1 SNHLY, CDR2 FYNNEI. The CDR3 is 13 residues long. The CDR3 DNA follows: TGTGCCAGCAGTGTTTTAGGCGTCGGGGAGCTGTTTTTT. Translation gives CASSVLGVGELFF.

This clonotype came up many times. The chain carries TRBV10-3 and TRBJ1-5; a possible D gene is TRBD1 (5 bases). There are 13 residues in the CDR3. The V end was cut by 3 bases, the J end by 6 bases, with 9 bases between. From germline, CDR1 is ENHRY and CDR2 SYGVKD. The CDR3 DNA reads TGTGCCATCAGTGAAGAGAGGGGTCAGCCCCAGCATTTT. As protein: CAISEERGQPQHF.

The chain employs TRBV6-2 or TRBV6-3 and TRBJ2-6; D gene ambiguous. The CDR3 runs 16 residues. The germline CDR1 and CDR2 sequences are MNHEY and SVGEGT. V lost 9 bases, J lost 2 bases, and 17 bases lay in between. CDR3 DNA sequence: TGTGCCAGTACACCCCTGGACGGCGCTGGGGCCAACGTCCTGACTTTC. Its protein product is CASTPLDGAGANVLTF.

Concerning this clonotype: A single base separates this from a much larger clone, so it may be a read error. The conserved phenylalanine or tryptophan is not found at the CDR3 terminus, so this likely reflects a read error. The chain has TRBV28 and TRBJ2-5; 9 nucleotides line up with TRBD2. Unmatched junction bases numbered 9, after V lost 3 bases and J lost 4 bases. CDR3 length: 16 residues. Germline V gene lookup returns CDR1 MDHEN and CDR2 SYDVKM. The CDR3 spells CASSFFTSGSIETQYS. Here the CDR3 DNA reads TGTGCCAGCAGTTTTTTCACTAGCGGGTCTATAGAGACCCAGTACTCC.

With respect to this clonotype: A clone one base away is much larger, so this may be a read error. This chain uses TRBV5-6 with TRBJ2-5; 9 bases match TRBD1. CDR1 is SGHDT and CDR2 is YYEEEE in the germline V gene. The V gene end was trimmed by 5 bases and the J gene end by 5 bases; junction bases not matched to a gene: 7. The CDR3 runs 14 residues. This chain's CDR3 is CASSSAGTGETQYF. The CDR3 DNA reads TGTGCCAGCAGTTCCGCCGGGACAGGGGAGACCCAGTACTTC.

This clonotype was recorded at least ten times. The genes are TRBV2 and TRBJ1-1; D gene unclear. The CDR3 has 12 amino acids. Deletions cut 1 base from V and 8 bases from J, with 8 bases between. Germline loops: CDR1 SNHLY, CDR2 FYNNEI. The CDR3 protein is CASSEGTAEAFF. The CDR3 DNA reads TGTGCCAGCAGTGAAGGAACTGCGGAAGCTTTCTTT.

This clonotype has just a few counts. The V gene is TRBV3-1, the J gene TRBJ2-5; D is uncertain. Trimming shortened V by 4 bases and J by 1 base, and 10 bases separated the two germline ends. CDR3 length equals 14 residues. The germline gives CDR1 LGHDT, CDR2 YNNKEL (reference sequence). The CDR3 loop reads CASSLVTGQETQYF. DNA of the CDR3: TGTGCCAGCAGCCTCGTTACCGGCCAAGAGACCCAGTACTTC.